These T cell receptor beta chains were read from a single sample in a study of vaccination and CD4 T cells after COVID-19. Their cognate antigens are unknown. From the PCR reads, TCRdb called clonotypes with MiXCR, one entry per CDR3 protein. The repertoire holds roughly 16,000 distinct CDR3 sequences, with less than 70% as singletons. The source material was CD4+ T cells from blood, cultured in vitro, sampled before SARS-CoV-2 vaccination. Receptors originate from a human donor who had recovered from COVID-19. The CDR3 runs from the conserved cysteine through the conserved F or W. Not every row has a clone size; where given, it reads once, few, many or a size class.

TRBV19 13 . CASSTLPQETQYF
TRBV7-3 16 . CASSLNPSGSTDTQYF
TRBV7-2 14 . CASSSSPGQTEAFF
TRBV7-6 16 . CASSLASSGGTYEQYF
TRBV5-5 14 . CASSLGIPNTEAFF
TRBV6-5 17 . CASSYADSHGSGNTIYF
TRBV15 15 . CATSGSGTGVGEQYF
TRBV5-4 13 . CASSLGLGETQYF
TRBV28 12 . CASSSATWVLFF
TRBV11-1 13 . CASSFTGSAEAFF
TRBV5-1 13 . CASMSRVGETQYF
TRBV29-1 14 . CSVLLTNAGDIQYF
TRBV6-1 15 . CASSDDRGRNQPQHF
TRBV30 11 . CAWSVMAGAFF
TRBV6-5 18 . CASSYSSSPNSGANVLTF
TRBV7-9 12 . CASSSPNYGYTF
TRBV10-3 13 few CAISESSTDTQYF
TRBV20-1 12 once CSAWTGNSPLHF
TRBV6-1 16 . CASSRQGAIADTEAFF
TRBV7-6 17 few CASSSLFSSSYNSPLHF
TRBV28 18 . CASSLLGTSGSGTNEQYF
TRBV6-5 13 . CASSYSRTGELFF
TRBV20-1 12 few CSLVGGAETQYF
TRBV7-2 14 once CASSQDRYQETQYF
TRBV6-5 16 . CASSYSITGTLYEQYF
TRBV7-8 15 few CASSQAGNSNQPQHF
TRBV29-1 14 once CSVSSDVSSYEQYF
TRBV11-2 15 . CASSLKVKTSYEQYF
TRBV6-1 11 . CASSRQGEQYF
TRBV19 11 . CASDMRSPLHF
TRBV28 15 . CASSLPTVNTGELFF
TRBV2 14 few CASSVGGRGETQYF
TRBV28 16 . CASTPGTGGYGETQYF
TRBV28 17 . CASSRPGQGYGSYEQYF
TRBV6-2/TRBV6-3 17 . CASSTGTGFYSNQPQHF
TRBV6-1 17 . CASRSSGGRVWADTQYF
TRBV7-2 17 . CASSPWTSGTYQETQYF
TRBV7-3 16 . CASSLAGQGFADTQYF
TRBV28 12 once CASSSPDYEQYF
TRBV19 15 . CASSVSDREGRPQHF
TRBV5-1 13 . CASSHGQNNEQFF
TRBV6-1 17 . CASSQSRTRTTNYGYTF
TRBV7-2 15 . CASSLVPGLNTEAFF
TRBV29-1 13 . CSVGTASSYEQYF
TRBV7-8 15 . CASSRGGTRNSPLHF
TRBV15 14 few CATKPDRGYQPQHF
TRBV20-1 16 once CSAERTSGRKYDEQYF
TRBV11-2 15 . CASSPGTGGVYGYTF
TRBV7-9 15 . CASSDAGGKLGGYTF
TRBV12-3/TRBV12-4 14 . CASSRRIGAYEQYF
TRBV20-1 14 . CSAKGTSGTLEQYF
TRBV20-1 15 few CSARQGGGSNQPQHF
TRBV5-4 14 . CASRSAANTGELFF
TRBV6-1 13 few CASSAGGNQPQHF
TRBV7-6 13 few CASSETGADTQYF
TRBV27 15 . CASSLDGSNTDTQYF
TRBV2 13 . CASNFEGAFGYTF
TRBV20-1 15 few CSARLSGLLNQPQHF
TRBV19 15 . CASSIPGTGQETQYF